The 3 T cell receptor beta chains below come from one sample, sequenced in a study of CD8 T cells in ankylosing spondylitis. MiXCR, run by TCRdb on the 5' RACE reads, gives a single entry per CDR3 protein. Of about 240,000 distinct CDR3 sequences detected, 9.5% to 12% appear once; the ten largest clones hold 5.5% to 8%. The specimen sequenced was blood, either unsorted or a sorted T cell fraction (not recorded which). The source is a male donor with ankylosing spondylitis or in good health (not recorded which).

This clonotype was observed once. J is TRBJ2-1 and V is TRBV6-6; D is undetermined. The V and J ends lost 1 base and 7 bases respectively, with 5 bases between them. This CDR3 comprises 12 residues. CDR1 is MNHNY, CDR2 SVGAGI, per germline (reference sequence). The CDR3 sequence is CASSYFRNEQFF. As DNA, the CDR3 is TGTGCCAGCAGTTACTTTCGTAATGAGCAGTTCTTC.

This clonotype has more than one count but fewer than ten. This chain links TRBV20-1 with TRBJ2-5, with D possibly TRBD1 on 6 matching bases. The CDR3 length is 14 residues. The V gene's germline CDR1 is DFQATT and CDR2 SNEGSKA (reference sequence). Trimming took off 3 bases at V and 5 bases at J, with 16 bases between the two ends. CDR3 amino acids: CSARRTGKVETQYF. Written as DNA, the CDR3 is TGCAGTGCTAGGAGAACAGGGAAGGTGGAGACCCAGTACTTC.

In this sample, this clonotype turned up many times. The chain is built from TRBV12-3 or TRBV12-4 and TRBJ2-1; unclear D gene. The CDR3 length is 16 residues. The ends were cut back, 6 bases at V and 0 bases at J, with 15 bases in the middle. The CDR3 DNA reads TGTGCCAGCAGCGCAAGTAGCCAGAGCTCCTACAATGAGCAGTTCTTC. Translating gives CASSASSQSSYNEQFF.